This record covers a single T cell receptor beta chain. Original methodology: Amplification of reference gene primers was used by the study to estimate nucleated cell counts. Measured with immunoSEQ multiplex PCR; TCRdb has only the in-frame clones, and not every one. D and trimming come from the DNA, and the V and J calls and clone size come from that table. The sample lists over 250,000 clones, approximately 91% seen once, with about 1% in the top ten. Participants were placed into cohorts based on the clinical history they reported. Symptom resolution, clearance, or two negative PCRs marked the recovered donors of Cohort 3. The data stem from a study of blood T cell repertoires in COVID-19. Study-wide background: PBMCs, B-cell-depleted T cells, or T cells provided the cDNA or gDNA that made up the material.

Germline V gene lookup returns CDR1 MNHEY and CDR2 SVGEGT. With 4 bases clipped from V and 8 bases from J, the junction kept 7 bases outside the gene matches. The length of the CDR3 is 15 residues. Sequencing was done on a sample of PBMCs or T cells enriched from blood (not recorded which). J is TRBJ1-6 and V is TRBV6-2 or TRBV6-3, with 8 bases matching TRBD1. This TCR was sampled from a woman in her 30s who had recovered from COVID-19. Here the CDR3 reads CASSFRGRGDSPLHF. CDR3 in DNA: TGTGCCAGCAGTTTCAGGGGGCGCGGGGATTCACCCCTCCACTTT.